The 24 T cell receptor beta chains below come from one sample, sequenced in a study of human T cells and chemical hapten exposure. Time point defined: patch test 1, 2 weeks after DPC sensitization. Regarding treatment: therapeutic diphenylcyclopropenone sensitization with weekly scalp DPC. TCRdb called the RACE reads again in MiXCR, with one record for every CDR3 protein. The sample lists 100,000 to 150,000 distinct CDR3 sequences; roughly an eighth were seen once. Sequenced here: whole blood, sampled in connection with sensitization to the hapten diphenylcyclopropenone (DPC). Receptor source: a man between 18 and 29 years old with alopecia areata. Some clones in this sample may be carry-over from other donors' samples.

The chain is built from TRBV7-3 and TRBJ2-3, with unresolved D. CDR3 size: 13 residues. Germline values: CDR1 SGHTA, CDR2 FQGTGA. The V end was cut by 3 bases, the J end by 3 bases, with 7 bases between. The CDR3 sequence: CASSFNPTDTQYF. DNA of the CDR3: TGTGCCAGCAGCTTTAACCCTACAGATACGCAGTATTTT.

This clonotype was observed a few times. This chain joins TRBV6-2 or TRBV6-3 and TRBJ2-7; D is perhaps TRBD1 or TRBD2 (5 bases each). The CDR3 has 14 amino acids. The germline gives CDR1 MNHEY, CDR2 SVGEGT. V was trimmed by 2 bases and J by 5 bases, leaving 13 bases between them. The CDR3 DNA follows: TGTGCCAGCAGTTACCGGGGCTCGAGGGACGAGCAGTACTTC. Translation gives CASSYRGSRDEQYF.

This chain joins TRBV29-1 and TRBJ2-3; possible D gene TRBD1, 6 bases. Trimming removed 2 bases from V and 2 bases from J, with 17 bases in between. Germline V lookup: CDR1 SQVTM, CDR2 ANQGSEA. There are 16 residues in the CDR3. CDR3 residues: CSVETPPTGFTDTQYF. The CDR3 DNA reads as TGCAGCGTTGAAACCCCTCCGACAGGTTTCACAGATACGCAGTATTTT.

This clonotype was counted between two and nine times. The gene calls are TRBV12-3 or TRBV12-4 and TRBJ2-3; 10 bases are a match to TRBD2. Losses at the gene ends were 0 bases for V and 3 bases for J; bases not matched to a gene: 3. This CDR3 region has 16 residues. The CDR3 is CASSLARTSGTDTQYF. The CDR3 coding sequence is TGTGCCAGCAGTTTAGCCCGGACTAGCGGAACAGATACGCAGTATTTT.

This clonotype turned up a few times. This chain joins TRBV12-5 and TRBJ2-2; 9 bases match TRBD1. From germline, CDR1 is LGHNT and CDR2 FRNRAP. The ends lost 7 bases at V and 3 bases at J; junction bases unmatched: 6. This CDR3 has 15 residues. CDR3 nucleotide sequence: TGTGCTAGTGCCGCCGGGACAGGGTACACCGGGGAGCTGTTTTTT. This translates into CASAAGTGYTGELFF.

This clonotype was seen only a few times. The CDR3 DNA reads as TGTGCCAGCAGTCCCGGCGGATCGTATCAGCCCCAGCATTTT. It is translated as CASSPGGSYQPQHF. The chain is built from TRBV28 and TRBJ1-5, with D hard to call. Between the trimmed V and J ends, which lost 5 bases and 5 bases, there was a span of 13 bases. The CDR3 loop spans 14 amino acids. Germline V gene sequence: CDR1 MDHEN, CDR2 SYDVKM.

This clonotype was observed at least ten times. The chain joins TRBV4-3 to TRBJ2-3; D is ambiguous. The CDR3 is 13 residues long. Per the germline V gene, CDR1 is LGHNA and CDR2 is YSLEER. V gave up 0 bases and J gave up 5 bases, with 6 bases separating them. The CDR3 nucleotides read TGCGCCAGCAGCCAAGATTTGCTAGATACGCAGTATTTT. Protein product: CASSQDLLDTQYF.

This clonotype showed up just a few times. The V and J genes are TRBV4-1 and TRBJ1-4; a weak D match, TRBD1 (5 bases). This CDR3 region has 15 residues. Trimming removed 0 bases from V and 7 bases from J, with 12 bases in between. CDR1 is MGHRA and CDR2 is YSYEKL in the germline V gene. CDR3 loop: CASSQDPARVEKLFF. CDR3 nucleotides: TGCGCCAGCAGCCAAGATCCAGCCAGGGTTGAAAAACTGTTTTTT.

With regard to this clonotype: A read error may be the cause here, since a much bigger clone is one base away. The CDR3 coding sequence is TGTGCCAGCAGCTGGACAGGGCAAGAGACCCAGTACTTC. Its translation is CASSWTGQETQYF. The rearrangement links TRBV7-9 to TRBJ2-5; 8 positions agree with TRBD1. Germline V CDR1 and CDR2: SEHNR, FQNEAQ (reference sequence). The junction had 0 bases not matched to a gene; V was cut back by 4 bases and J by 2 bases. This CDR3 has 13 residues.

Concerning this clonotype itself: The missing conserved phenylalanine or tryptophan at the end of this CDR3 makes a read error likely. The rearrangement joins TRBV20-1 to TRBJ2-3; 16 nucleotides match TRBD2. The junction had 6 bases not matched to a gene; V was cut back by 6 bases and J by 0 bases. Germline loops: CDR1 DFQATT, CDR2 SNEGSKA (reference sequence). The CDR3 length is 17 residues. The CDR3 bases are TGCAGTGCCCCGGGACTAGCGGGGGGGATAAGCACAGATACGCAGTATATT. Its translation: CSAPGLAGGISTDTQYI.

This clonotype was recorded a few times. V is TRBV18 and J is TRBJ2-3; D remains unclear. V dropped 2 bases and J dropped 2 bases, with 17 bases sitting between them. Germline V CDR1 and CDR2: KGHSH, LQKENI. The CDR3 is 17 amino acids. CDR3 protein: CASSPFVTQLNTDTQYF. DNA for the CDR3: TGTGCCAGCTCACCATTCGTAACACAATTAAACACAGATACGCAGTATTTT.

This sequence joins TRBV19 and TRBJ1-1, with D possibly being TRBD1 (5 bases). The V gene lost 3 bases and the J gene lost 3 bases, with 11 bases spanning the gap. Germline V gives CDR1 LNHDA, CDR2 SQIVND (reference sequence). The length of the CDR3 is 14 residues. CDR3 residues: CASSMGQGHTEAFF. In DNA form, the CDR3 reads TGTGCCAGTAGTATGGGGCAGGGTCACACTGAAGCTTTCTTT.

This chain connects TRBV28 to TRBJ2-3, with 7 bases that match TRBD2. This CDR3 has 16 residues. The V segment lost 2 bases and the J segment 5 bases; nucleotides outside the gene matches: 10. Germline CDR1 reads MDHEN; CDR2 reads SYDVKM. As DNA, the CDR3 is TGTGCCAGCAGTTTAAGTAAGCGGGGCCATCTAGATACGCAGTATTTT. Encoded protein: CASSLSKRGHLDTQYF.

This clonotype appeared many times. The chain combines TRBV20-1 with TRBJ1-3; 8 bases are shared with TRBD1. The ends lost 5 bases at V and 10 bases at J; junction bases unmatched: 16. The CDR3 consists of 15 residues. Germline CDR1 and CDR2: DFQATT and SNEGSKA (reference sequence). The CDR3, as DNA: TGCAGTGCTGGCGTCGAACGGCAGGGGGCGACAACCATATATTTT. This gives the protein CSAGVERQGATTIYF.

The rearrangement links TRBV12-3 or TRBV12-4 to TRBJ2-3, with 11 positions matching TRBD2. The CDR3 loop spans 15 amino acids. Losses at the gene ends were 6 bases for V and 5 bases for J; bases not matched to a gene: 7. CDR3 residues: CASRTLAGDEDTQYF. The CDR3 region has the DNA TGTGCCAGCAGAACACTAGCGGGGGATGAAGATACGCAGTATTTT.

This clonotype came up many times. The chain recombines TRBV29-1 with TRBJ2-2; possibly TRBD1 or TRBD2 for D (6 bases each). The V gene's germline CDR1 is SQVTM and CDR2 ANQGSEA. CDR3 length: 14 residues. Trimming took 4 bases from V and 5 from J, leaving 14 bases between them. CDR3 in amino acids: CSVAEGGLTGELFF. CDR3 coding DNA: TGCAGCGTTGCCGAAGGGGGGTTAACCGGGGAGCTGTTTTTT.

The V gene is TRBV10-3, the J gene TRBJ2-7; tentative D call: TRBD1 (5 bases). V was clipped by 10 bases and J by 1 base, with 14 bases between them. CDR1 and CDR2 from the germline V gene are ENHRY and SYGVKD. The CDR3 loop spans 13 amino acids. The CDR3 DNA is TGTGCCACCGATGACAGAAATTCCTACGAGCAGTACTTC. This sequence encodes CATDDRNSYEQYF.

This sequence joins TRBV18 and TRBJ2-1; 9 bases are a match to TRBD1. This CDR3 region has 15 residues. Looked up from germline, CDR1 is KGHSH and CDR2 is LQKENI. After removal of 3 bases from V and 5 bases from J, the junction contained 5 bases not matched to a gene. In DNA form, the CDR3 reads TGTGCCAGCTCACCGCAGGACAGGGGTAACAATGAGCAGTTCTTC. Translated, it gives CASSPQDRGNNEQFF. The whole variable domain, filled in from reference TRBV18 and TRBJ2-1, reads NAGVMQNPRHLVRRRGQEARLRCSPMKGHSHVYWYRQLPEEGLKFMVYLQKENIIDESGMPKERFSAEFPKEGPSILRIQQVVRGDSAAYFCASSPQDRGNNEQFFGPGTRLTVL.

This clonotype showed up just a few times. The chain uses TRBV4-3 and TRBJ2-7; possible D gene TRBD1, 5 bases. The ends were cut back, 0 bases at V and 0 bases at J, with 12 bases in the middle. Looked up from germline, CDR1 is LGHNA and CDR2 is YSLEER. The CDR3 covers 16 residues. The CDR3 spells CASSQDQGRSSYEQYF. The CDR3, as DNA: TGCGCCAGCAGCCAAGATCAGGGAAGGAGCTCCTACGAGCAGTACTTC.

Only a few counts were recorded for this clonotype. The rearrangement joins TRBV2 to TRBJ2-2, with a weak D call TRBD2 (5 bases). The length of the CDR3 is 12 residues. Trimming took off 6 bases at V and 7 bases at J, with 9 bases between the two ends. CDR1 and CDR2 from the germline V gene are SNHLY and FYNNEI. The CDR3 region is CASSFSGGELFF. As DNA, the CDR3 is TGTGCCAGCAGCTTCAGCGGCGGGGAGCTGTTTTTT.

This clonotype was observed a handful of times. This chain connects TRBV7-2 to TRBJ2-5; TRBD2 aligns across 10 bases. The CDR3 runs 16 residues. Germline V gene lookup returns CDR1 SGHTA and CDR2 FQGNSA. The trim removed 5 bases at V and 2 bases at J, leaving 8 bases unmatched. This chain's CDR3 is CASSAWTSGSQETQYF. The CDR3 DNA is TGTGCCAGCAGCGCCTGGACTAGCGGTTCACAAGAGACCCAGTACTTC.

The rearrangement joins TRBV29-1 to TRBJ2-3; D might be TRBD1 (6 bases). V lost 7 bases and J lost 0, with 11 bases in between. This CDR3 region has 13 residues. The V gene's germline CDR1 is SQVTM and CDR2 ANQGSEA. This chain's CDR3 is CSGGHLSTDTQYF. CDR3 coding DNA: TGCAGCGGGGGACACCTTAGCACAGATACGCAGTATTTT.

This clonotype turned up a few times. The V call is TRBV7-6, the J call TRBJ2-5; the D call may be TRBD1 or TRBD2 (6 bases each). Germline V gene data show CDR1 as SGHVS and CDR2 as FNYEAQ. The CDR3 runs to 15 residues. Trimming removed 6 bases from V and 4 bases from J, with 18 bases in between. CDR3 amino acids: CASRPTGGGGETQYF. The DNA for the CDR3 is TGTGCCAGCAGACCAACAGGAGGAGGGGGAGAGACCCAGTACTTC.

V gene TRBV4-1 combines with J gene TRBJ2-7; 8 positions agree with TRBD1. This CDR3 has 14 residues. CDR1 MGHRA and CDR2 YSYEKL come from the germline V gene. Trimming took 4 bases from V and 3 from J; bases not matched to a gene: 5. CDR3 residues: CASSPRDRYYEQYF. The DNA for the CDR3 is TGCGCCAGCAGCCCAAGGGACAGGTACTACGAGCAGTACTTC.